This entry lists 32 T cell receptor beta chains sequenced from one sample in a study of response to subunit inactivated influenza vaccine. TCRdb called the RT-PCR reads again in MiXCR, with one record for every CDR3 protein. Of roughly 620,000 distinct CDR3 sequences in the sample, 10% to 12% were seen once. This sample also belongs to another study, concerning T cells expressing NK-cell markers. That work adds: The authors made TCR beta cDNA libraries by 5'RACE template switching. This switching added a universal primer site and UMIs.

The sample was PBMCs from blood, taken on the day of vaccination. These TCRs come from a man in his fifties who received an inactivated influenza vaccine.

The chain has TRBV9 and TRBJ2-1; D is unresolved. With 0 bases removed from V and 0 bases from J, the gap between germline ends came to 10 bases. Per the germline V gene, CDR1 is SGDLS and CDR2 is YYNGEE. The CDR3 is 16 residues long. The DNA of the CDR3 is TGTGCCAGCAGCGTAGCGGAGACCCGCTCCTACAATGAGCAGTTCTTC. This translates into CASSVAETRSYNEQFF. The full variable domain, its missing parts supplied by reference TRBV9 and TRBJ2-1, is DSGVTQTPKHLITATGQRVTLRCSPRSGDLSVYWYQQSLDQGLQFLIQYYNGEERAKGNILERFSAQQFPDLHSELNLSSLELGDSALYFCASSVAETRSYNEQFFGPGTRLTVL.

The V gene is TRBV7-8, the J gene TRBJ1-6, with D unclear. Germline assignment: CDR1 SGHVS and CDR2 FQNEAQ. The CDR3 has 14 residues. Deletions cut 5 bases from V and 3 bases from J, with 8 bases between. CDR3 sequence reads: CASSPGNYNSPLHF. CDR3 nucleotides: TGTGCCAGCAGCCCGGGGAACTATAATTCACCCCTCCACTTT.

In its sample, this clonotype was seen a few times. This chain links TRBV27 with TRBJ2-7; maybe TRBD1 (6 bases). Germline V gives CDR1 MNHEY, CDR2 SMNVEV (reference sequence). This CDR3 comprises 14 residues. V shed 2 bases and J shed 3 bases, with 11 bases lying between them. The CDR3 sequence: CASSLVAGDYEQYF. CDR3 nucleotides: TGTGCCAGCAGTTTAGTGGCAGGGGACTACGAGCAGTACTTC.

Only a few counts were recorded for this clonotype. The chain carries TRBV28 and TRBJ2-1, with TRBD2 matching 8 bases. V lost 5 bases to trimming and J lost 2 bases; unmatched junction nucleotides: 11. CDR1 MDHEN and CDR2 SYDVKM come from the germline V gene. CDR3 length: 17 amino acids. The CDR3 loop is CASSQLDSRGAYNEQFF. The DNA for the CDR3 is TGTGCCAGCAGTCAACTCGACTCGCGGGGGGCCTACAATGAGCAGTTCTTC.

This clonotype was seen only a few times. The V and J genes are TRBV3-1 and TRBJ2-2; D ambiguous. Germline V gives CDR1 LGHDT, CDR2 YNNKEL (reference sequence). The CDR3 totals 11 residues. V was shortened by 4 bases and J by 9 bases, with 6 bases between the two germline ends. CDR3 protein: CASSPGWELFF. The CDR3 DNA follows: TGTGCCAGCAGCCCGGGTTGGGAGCTGTTTTTT.

The chain combines TRBV4-3 with TRBJ2-3, with a possible D match to TRBD2 (5 bases). Germline assignment: CDR1 LGHNA and CDR2 YSLEER. Trimming took off 4 bases at V and 5 bases at J, with 10 bases between the two ends. The CDR3 sequence is 13 residues long. The CDR3 coding sequence is TGCGCCAGCAGCCCTATTGAGGGAGATACGCAGTATTTT. Translation: CASSPIEGDTQYF.

This chain links TRBV6-4 with TRBJ1-1; D gene ambiguous. V was trimmed by 2 bases and J by 2 bases, leaving 9 bases between them. The CDR3 has 14 amino acids. Germline assignment: CDR1 MRHNA and CDR2 SNTAGT. The CDR3 is CASSDGGGNTEAFF. CDR3 DNA sequence: TGTGCCAGCAGTGACGGAGGCGGAAACACTGAAGCTTTCTTT.

The J gene is TRBJ2-1, the V gene TRBV12-3 or TRBV12-4; D possibly corresponds to TRBD2 (7 bases). With 7 bases removed from V and 7 bases from J, the gap between germline ends came to 17 bases. The CDR3 loop spans 14 amino acids. Here the CDR3 reads CASNHQGRGNEQFF. The CDR3 bases are TGTGCCAGCAATCACCAGGGGAGGGGGAATGAGCAGTTCTTC.

The V call is TRBV9, the J call TRBJ2-5, with 7 bases lining up with TRBD1. Trimming cost V 8 bases and J 5 bases; bases outside gene matches: 9. The CDR3 has 13 residues. Germline V gene lookup returns CDR1 SGDLS and CDR2 YYNGEE. The DNA of the CDR3 is TGTGCCAGGGAACAACAGGGGTACGAGACCCAGTACTTC. This translates into CAREQQGYETQYF.

This clonotype was seen a handful of times. The chain couples TRBV20-1 to TRBJ2-1; no clear D gene. This CDR3 comprises 11 residues. V was clipped by 0 bases and J by 9 bases, with 6 bases between them. Germline V gives CDR1 DFQATT, CDR2 SNEGSKA (reference sequence). CDR3 sequence: CSAREDAEQFF. In nucleotides, the CDR3 is TGCAGTGCTAGAGAAGACGCTGAGCAGTTCTTC.

V is TRBV19 and J is TRBJ1-2, with no clear D. Trimming shortened V by 9 bases and J by 3 bases, and 14 bases separated the two germline ends. The germline V gene has CDR1 LNHDA and CDR2 SQIVND (reference sequence). The CDR3 totals 13 residues. CDR3 sequence reads: CASRTLRDYGYTF. The DNA for the CDR3 is TGTGCCAGCCGGACCCTTCGGGACTATGGCTACACCTTC. Full variable domain (remainder filled in from reference TRBV19 and TRBJ1-2): DGGITQSPKYLFRKEGQNVTLSCEQNLNHDAMYWYRQDPGQGLRLIYYSQIVNDFQKGDIAEGYSVSREKKESFPLTVTSAQKNPTAFYLCASRTLRDYGYTFGSGTRLTVV.

The CDR3 region has the DNA TGCAGCGTCAGACTAGCGGGGACTAATGAGCAGTTCTTC. Amino acid sequence: CSVRLAGTNEQFF. The chain recombines TRBV29-1 with TRBJ2-1; 11 nucleotides match TRBD2. This CDR3 is 13 amino acids long. Trimming cost V 6 bases and J 7 bases; bases outside gene matches: 5. CDR1 SQVTM and CDR2 ANQGSEA come from the germline V gene.

This clonotype was detected ten times or more. The chain couples TRBV11-1 to TRBJ2-1; D is unresolved. The CDR3 sequence is 19 residues long. The germline V gene encodes CDR1 SGHAT and CDR2 FQDESV (reference sequence). V was shortened by 3 bases and J by 2 bases, with 23 bases between the two germline ends. The CDR3 here is CASSFGGLGFQGTYNEQFF. The DNA of the CDR3 is TGTGCCAGCAGCTTTGGTGGGCTTGGGTTCCAAGGGACCTACAATGAGCAGTTCTTC.

This clonotype came up a few times. The chain uses TRBV15 and TRBJ2-2; D perhaps matches TRBD2 (6 bases). With 4 bases removed from V and 1 base from J, the gap between germline ends came to 10 bases. The CDR3 is 15 amino acids. The germline gives CDR1 LNHNV, CDR2 YYDKDF (reference sequence). This CDR3 is CATSKDGGNTGELFF. In DNA, the CDR3 is TGTGCCACCAGCAAGGACGGGGGGAACACCGGGGAGCTGTTTTTT.

The table lists this clonotype with many counts. The chain uses TRBV10-3 and TRBJ2-5; 7 bases are a match to TRBD1. The CDR3 extends over 15 amino acids. Germline V CDR1 and CDR2: ENHRY, SYGVKD. V shed 0 bases, J shed 5 bases, and the junction held 6 bases outside the gene matches. CDR3 in DNA: TGTGCCATCAGTGAGTCGGGACAGACGGGGGAGACCCAGTACTTC. It yields the protein CAISESGQTGETQYF.

This clonotype was picked up one time. CDR3 DNA: TGTGCCAGCAGTGTACTAGCGGAAGATACGCAGTATTTT. This codes for CASSVLAEDTQYF. The chain combines TRBV2 with TRBJ2-3, with TRBD2 matching 8 bases. J lost 5 bases, V lost 4 bases, and 2 bases had no gene match. Looked up from germline, CDR1 is SNHLY and CDR2 is FYNNEI. The CDR3 totals 13 residues. Using reference TRBV2 and TRBJ2-3 for the parts outside the CDR3, the full variable domain is EPEVTQTPSHQVTQMGQEVILRCVPISNHLYFYWYRQILGQKVEFLVSFYNNEISEKSEIFDDQFSVERPDGSNFTLKIRSTKLEDSAMYFCASSVLAEDTQYFGPGTRLTVL.

This clonotype was counted between two and nine times. V and J are TRBV10-3 and TRBJ2-7, with TRBD2 matching 10 bases. The germline CDR1 and CDR2 sequences are ENHRY and SYGVKD. The CDR3 is 16 residues long. V was clipped by 0 bases and J by 4 bases; unmatched bases: 6. This CDR3 is CAISESASGRVYEQYF. CDR3 coding DNA: TGTGCCATCAGTGAGTCGGCTAGCGGGAGAGTTTACGAGCAGTACTTC.

This clonotype occurred many times. The chain carries TRBV12-3 or TRBV12-4 and TRBJ2-3; tentatively, D is TRBD2 (6 bases). The CDR3 runs 15 residues. With 2 bases removed from V and 4 bases from J, the gap between germline ends came to 13 bases. The CDR3 DNA reads TGTGCCAGCAGTTTACGGACTGGAGGGTCAGATACGCAGTATTTT. It codes for CASSLRTGGSDTQYF.

This clonotype was counted a few times. This chain connects TRBV20-1 to TRBJ2-7; the match to TRBD2 covers 7 bases. Germline CDR1 and CDR2: DFQATT and SNEGSKA (reference sequence). The V gene end was trimmed by 3 bases and the J gene end by 1 base; junction bases not matched to a gene: 6. This CDR3 comprises 14 residues. The DNA for the CDR3 is TGCAGTGCTAGGATCACTAGCGTTTCCTACGAGCAGTACTTC. This encodes CSARITSVSYEQYF.

This clonotype came up a few times. V and J are TRBV6-5 and TRBJ2-1; possibly TRBD1 for D (5 bases). CDR1 is MNHEY, CDR2 SVGAGI, per germline. This CDR3 contains 15 residues. The V gene lost 0 bases and the J gene lost 6 bases, with 12 bases spanning the gap. CDR3 bases: TGTGCCAGCAGTTACTCGATCTCAGGGCCCAATGAGCAGTTCTTC. Its translation is CASSYSISGPNEQFF.

This clonotype was counted at least ten times. This rearrangement joins TRBV20-1 to TRBJ2-1; the match to TRBD2 covers 7 bases. The CDR3 totals 15 residues. CDR1 is DFQATT and CDR2 is SNEGSKA in the germline V gene (reference sequence). DNA for the CDR3: TGCAGCCCCCTTCCCTCTAGCGGCCTCTACAATGAGCAGTTCTTC. Amino acids: CSPLPSSGLYNEQFF.

The DNA of the CDR3 is TGTGCCAGCAGTTTACCTTCGAGCGGACCAAGCACAGATACGCAGTATTTT. Amino acids: CASSLPSSGPSTDTQYF. This chain joins TRBV28 and TRBJ2-3; tentative D call: TRBD2 (5 bases). There are 17 residues in the CDR3. Germline V gene lookup returns CDR1 MDHEN and CDR2 SYDVKM. The V end lost 2 bases, the J end lost 0 bases, and 15 bases lay between the germline ends.

The chain recombines TRBV7-2 with TRBJ1-3; D not certain. Germline assignment: CDR1 SGHTA and CDR2 FQGNSA. V dropped 5 bases and J dropped 4 bases, with 9 bases sitting between them. The CDR3 consists of 13 residues. In nucleotides, the CDR3 is TGTGCCAGCAGCAAGCAACAGGGAAACACCATATATTTT. As protein: CASSKQQGNTIYF. Supplemented by reference TRBV7-2 and TRBJ1-3, the full variable domain reads GAGVSQSPSNKVTEKGKDVELRCDPISGHTALYWYRQSLGQGLEFLIYFQGNSAPDKSGLPSDRFSAERTGGSVSTLTIQRTQQEDSAVYLCASSKQQGNTIYFGEGSWLTVV.

This clonotype was found many times. This rearrangement joins TRBV5-1 to TRBJ2-7, with 11 bases that match TRBD2. V was clipped by 3 bases and J by 2 bases; unmatched bases: 4. The CDR3 length is 15 residues. The germline V gene encodes CDR1 SGHRS and CDR2 YFSETQ. CDR3 in amino acids: CASSSTSGITYEQYF. For the CDR3, the DNA is TGCGCCAGCAGCTCGACTAGCGGGATAACCTACGAGCAGTACTTC.

This clonotype was recorded a few times. The chain couples TRBV7-9 to TRBJ1-5; D not certain. CDR1 is SEHNR and CDR2 is FQNEAQ in the germline V gene (reference sequence). V shed 5 bases and J shed 3 bases, with 17 bases lying between them. This CDR3 has 16 residues. The CDR3 sequence: CASSLSGWGVNQPQHF. The DNA of the CDR3 is TGTGCCAGCAGCCTATCGGGGTGGGGAGTCAATCAGCCCCAGCATTTT.

This chain connects TRBV11-3 to TRBJ2-1; 8 bases align to TRBD2. CDR1 SGHNT and CDR2 YENEEA come from the germline V gene. V trimming: 4 bases; J trimming: 9 bases; junction bases outside the gene matches: 11. The CDR3 has 15 amino acids. In nucleotides, the CDR3 is TGTGCCAGCAGCTCTAGAGGGGGACTAGATGGTGAGCAGTTCTTC. It encodes CASSSRGGLDGEQFF.

The chain couples TRBV7-2 to TRBJ2-7; 8 positions match TRBD2. From germline, CDR1 is SGHTA and CDR2 FQGNSA. This CDR3 spans 13 amino acids. V shed 5 bases and J 10 bases; nucleotides not matched to a gene: 10. CDR3 residues: CASSRPGGGPQYF. CDR3 coding DNA: TGTGCCAGCAGCCGTCCGGGGGGGGGGCCACAGTACTTC. Based on the CDR3 plus reference TRBV7-2 and TRBJ2-7, the full variable domain is GAGVSQSPSNKVTEKGKDVELRCDPISGHTALYWYRQSLGQGLEFLIYFQGNSAPDKSGLPSDRFSAERTGGSVSTLTIQRTQQEDSAVYLCASSRPGGGPQYFGPGTRLTVT.

V usage is TRBV5-1 and J usage is TRBJ2-3, with 12 bases matching TRBD2. The V and J ends lost 6 bases and 8 bases, in that order; junction bases with no gene match: 10. CDR1 SGHRS and CDR2 YFSETQ come from the germline V gene. The CDR3 extends over 15 amino acids. CDR3 coding DNA: TGCGCCAGCAACCTAGCGGGAGGGCCCGTGAGTACGCAGTATTTT. Its protein product is CASNLAGGPVSTQYF.

CDR3 residues: CASSFVNYEQYF. CDR3 nucleotides: TGTGCCAGCAGTTTCGTGAACTACGAGCAGTACTTC. The chain has TRBV12-3 or TRBV12-4 and TRBJ2-7; D ambiguous. The V end was cut by 3 bases, the J end by 3 bases, with 6 bases between. CDR3 length equals 12 residues.

The chain employs TRBV7-2 and TRBJ2-1; possible D gene TRBD1, 6 bases. The CDR3 totals 15 residues. Germline CDR1 is SGHTA and CDR2 is FQGNSA. Trimming removed 5 bases from V and 3 bases from J, with 14 bases in between. The CDR3 nucleotides are TGTGCCAGCAGCCGGGACAACTCCCTCTACAATGAGCAGTTCTTC. It codes for CASSRDNSLYNEQFF.

This clonotype was detected many times. This sequence joins TRBV11-2 and TRBJ2-5; D ambiguous. V lost 5 bases, J lost 10 bases, and 20 bases lay in between. Germline V gene sequence: CDR1 SGHAT, CDR2 FQNNGV. The CDR3 totals 14 residues. The CDR3 region is CASSRRVGLLGQYF. In nucleotides, the CDR3 is TGTGCCAGCAGCCGACGAGTGGGATTGTTAGGCCAGTACTTC. The full variable domain, with the rest looked up from reference TRBV11-2 and TRBJ2-5, is EAGVAQSPRYKIIEKRQSVAFWCNPISGHATLYWYQQILGQGPKLLIQFQNNGVVDDSQLPKDRFSAERLKGVDSTLKIQPAKLEDSAVYLCASSRRVGLLGQYFGPGTRLLVL.

This clonotype was seen more than once but under ten times. V usage is TRBV7-6 and J usage is TRBJ1-1, with 10 bases matching TRBD1. The trim removed 5 bases at V and 5 bases at J, leaving 8 bases unmatched. Germline V gene data show CDR1 as SGHVS and CDR2 as FNYEAQ. The CDR3 consists of 15 residues. The DNA of the CDR3 is TGTGCCAGCAGCCCCCCTAGGACAGGGGGAACTGAAGCTTTCTTT. Residues: CASSPPRTGGTEAFF.